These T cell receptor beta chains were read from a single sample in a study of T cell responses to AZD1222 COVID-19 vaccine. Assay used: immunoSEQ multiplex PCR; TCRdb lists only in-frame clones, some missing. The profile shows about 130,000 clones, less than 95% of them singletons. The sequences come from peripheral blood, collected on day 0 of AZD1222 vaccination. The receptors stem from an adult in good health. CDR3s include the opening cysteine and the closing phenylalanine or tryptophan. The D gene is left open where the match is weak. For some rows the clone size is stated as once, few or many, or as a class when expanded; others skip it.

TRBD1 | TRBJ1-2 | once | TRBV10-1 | CASSEGQGYGYTF | TGCGCCAGCAGTGAGGGACAGGGTTATGGCTACACCTTC
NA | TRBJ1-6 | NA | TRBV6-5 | CASSYSFRVGSPLHF | TGTGCCAGCAGTTACTCGTTCAGGGTGGGTTCACCCCTCCACTTT
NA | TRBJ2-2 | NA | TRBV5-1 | CASSLEYTGELFF | TGCGCCAGCAGCTTGGAGTACACCGGGGAGCTGTTTTTT
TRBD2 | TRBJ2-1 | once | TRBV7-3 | CASSFAGGSYNEQFF | TGTGCCAGCAGCTTCGCGGGGGGCTCCTACAATGAGCAGTTCTTC
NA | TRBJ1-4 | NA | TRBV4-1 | CASSPSPTGTQLFF | TGCGCCAGCAGCCCCTCCCCGACCGGGACTCAGCTCTTTTTT
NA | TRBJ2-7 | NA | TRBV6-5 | CASSTTGTSLHEQYF | TGTGCCAGCAGTACAACGGGGACCTCTCTCCACGAGCAGTACTTC
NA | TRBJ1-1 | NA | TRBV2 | CASNPGQLLGSTEAFF | TGTGCCAGCAACCCGGGACAACTCCTAGGGAGCACTGAAGCTTTCTTT
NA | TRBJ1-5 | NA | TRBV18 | CASSPLRGANGQPQHF | TGTGCCAGCTCACCATTGCGGGGGGCGAATGGTCAGCCCCAGCATTTT
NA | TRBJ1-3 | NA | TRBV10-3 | CAINAGGTGNTIYF | TGTGCCATCAACGCGGGGGGAACTGGAAACACCATATATTTT
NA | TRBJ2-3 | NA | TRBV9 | CASSEGAAATDTQYF | TGTGCCAGCAGCGAAGGCGCGGCAGCTACAGATACGCAGTATTTT